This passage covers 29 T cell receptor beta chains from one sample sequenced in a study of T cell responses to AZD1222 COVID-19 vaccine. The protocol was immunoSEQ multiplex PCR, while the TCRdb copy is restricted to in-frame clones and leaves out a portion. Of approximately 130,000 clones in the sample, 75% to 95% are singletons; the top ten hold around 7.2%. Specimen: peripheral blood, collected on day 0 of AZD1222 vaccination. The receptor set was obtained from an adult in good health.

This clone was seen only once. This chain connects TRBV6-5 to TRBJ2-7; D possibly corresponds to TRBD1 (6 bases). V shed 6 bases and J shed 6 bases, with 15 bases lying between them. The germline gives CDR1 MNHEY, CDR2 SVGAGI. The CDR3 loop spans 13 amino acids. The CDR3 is CASRSTGSGEQYF. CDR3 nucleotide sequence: TGTGCCAGCAGATCGACAGGAAGCGGCGAGCAGTACTTC.

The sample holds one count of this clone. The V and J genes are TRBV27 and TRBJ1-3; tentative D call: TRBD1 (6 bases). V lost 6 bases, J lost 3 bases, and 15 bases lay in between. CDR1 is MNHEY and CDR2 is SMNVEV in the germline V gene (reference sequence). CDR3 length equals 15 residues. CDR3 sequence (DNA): TGTGCCAGCAGATCTACAGGGCGCTATGGAAACACCATATATTTT. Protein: CASRSTGRYGNTIYF.

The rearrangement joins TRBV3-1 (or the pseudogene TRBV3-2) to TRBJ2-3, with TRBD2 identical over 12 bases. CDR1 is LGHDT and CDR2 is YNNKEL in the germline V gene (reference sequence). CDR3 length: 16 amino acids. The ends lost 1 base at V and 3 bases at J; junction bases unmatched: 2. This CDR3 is CASSQASGRGTDTQYF. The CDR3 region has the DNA TGTGCCAGCAGCCAAGCTAGCGGGAGGGGGACAGATACGCAGTATTTT.

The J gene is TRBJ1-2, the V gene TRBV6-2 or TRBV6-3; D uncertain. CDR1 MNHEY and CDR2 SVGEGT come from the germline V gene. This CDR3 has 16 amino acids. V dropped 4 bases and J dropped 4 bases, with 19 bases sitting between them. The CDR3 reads CASSSPTVRAIYGYTF. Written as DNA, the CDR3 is TGTGCCAGCAGTTCTCCGACCGTCCGGGCCATCTATGGCTACACCTTC.

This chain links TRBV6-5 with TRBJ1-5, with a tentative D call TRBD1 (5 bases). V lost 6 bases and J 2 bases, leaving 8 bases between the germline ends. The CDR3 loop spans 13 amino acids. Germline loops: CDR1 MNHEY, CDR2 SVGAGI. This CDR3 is CASSPRGNQPQHF. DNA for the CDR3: TGTGCCAGCAGCCCCAGGGGCAATCAGCCCCAGCATTTT.

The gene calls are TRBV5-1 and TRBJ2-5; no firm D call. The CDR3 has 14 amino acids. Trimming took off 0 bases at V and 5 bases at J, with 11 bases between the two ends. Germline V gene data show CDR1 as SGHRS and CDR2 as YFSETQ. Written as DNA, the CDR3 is TGCGCCAGCAGCTTGGTAGGCGTCGGGGAGACCCAGTACTTC. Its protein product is CASSLVGVGETQYF.

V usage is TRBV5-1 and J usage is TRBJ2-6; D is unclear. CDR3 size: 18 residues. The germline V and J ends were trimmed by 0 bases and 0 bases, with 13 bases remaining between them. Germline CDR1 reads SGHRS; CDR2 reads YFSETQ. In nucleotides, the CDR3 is TGCGCCAGCAGCTTGGTTCTAGGCCCCTCCTCTGGGGCCAACGTCCTGACTTTC. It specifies CASSLVLGPSSGANVLTF.

CDR3 region: CASSYSRQGGYEQYF. The CDR3 DNA reads as TGTGCCAGCAGTTACTCGCGGCAGGGGGGCTACGAGCAGTACTTC. The genes are TRBV6-5 and TRBJ2-7, with D maybe TRBD1 (7 bases). From germline, CDR1 is MNHEY and CDR2 SVGAGI. The CDR3 totals 15 residues. The ends were cut back, 0 bases at V and 3 bases at J, with 12 bases in the middle.

In DNA form, the CDR3 reads TGTGCCAGCAGCCTGGTGGGGGGGCTAGGGCTGCAGTATTTT. It yields the protein CASSLVGGLGLQYF. This chain joins TRBV7-8 and TRBJ2-3; maybe TRBD2 (7 bases). Trimming cost V 5 bases and J 11 bases, with 20 bases left between them. This CDR3 contains 14 residues. Germline CDR1 SGHVS, CDR2 FQNEAQ.

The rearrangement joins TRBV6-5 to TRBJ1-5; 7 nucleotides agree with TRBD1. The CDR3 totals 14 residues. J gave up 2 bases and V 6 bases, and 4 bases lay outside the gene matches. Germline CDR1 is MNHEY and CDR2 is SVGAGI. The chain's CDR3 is CASRDDRGNQPQHF. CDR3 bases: TGTGCCAGCAGAGACGACAGGGGCAATCAGCCCCAGCATTTT.

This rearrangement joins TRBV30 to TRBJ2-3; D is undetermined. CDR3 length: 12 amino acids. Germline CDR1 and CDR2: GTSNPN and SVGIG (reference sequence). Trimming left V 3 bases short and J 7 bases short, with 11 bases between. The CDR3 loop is CAWRSARNTQYF. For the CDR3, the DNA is TGTGCCTGGAGATCTGCACGAAATACGCAGTATTTT. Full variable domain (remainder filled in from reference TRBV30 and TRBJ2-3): SQTIHQWPATLVQPVGSPLSLECTVEGTSNPNLYWYRQAAGRGLQLLFYSVGIGQISSEVPQNLSASRPQDRQFILSSKKLLLSDSGFYLCAWRSARNTQYFGPGTRLTVL.

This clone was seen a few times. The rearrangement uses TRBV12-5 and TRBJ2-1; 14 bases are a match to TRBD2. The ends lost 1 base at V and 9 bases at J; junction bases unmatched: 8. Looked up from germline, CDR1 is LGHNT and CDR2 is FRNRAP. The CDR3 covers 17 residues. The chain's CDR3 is CASGLDPTSGRASEQFF. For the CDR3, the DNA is TGTGCTAGTGGTTTGGACCCGACTAGCGGGAGGGCCTCTGAGCAGTTCTTC.

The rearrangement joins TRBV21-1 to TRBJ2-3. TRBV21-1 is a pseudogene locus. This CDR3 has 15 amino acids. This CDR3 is CASSARDGDTDTQYF. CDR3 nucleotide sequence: TGTGCCAGCAGCGCCCGGGACGGGGACACAGATACGCAGTATTTT.

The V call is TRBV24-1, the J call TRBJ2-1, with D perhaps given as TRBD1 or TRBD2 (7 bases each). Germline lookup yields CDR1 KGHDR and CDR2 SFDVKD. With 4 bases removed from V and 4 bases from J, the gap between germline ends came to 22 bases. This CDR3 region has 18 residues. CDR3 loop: CATSDPQGGGSGYNEQFF. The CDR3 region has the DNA TGTGCCACCAGTGACCCGCAGGGGGGCGGGAGCGGGTACAATGAGCAGTTCTTC.

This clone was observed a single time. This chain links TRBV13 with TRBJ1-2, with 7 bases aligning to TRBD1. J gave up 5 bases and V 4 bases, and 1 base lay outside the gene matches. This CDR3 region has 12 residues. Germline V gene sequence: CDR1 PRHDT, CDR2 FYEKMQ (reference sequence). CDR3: CASSSGGYGYTF. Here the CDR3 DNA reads TGTGCCAGCAGCTCAGGGGGTTATGGCTACACCTTC.

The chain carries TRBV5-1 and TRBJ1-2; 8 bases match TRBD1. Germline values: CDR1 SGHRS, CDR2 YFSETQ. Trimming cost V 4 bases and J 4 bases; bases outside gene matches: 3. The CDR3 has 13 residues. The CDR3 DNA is TGCGCCAGCAGCCCCGGACAGGGCTATGGCTACACCTTC. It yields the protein CASSPGQGYGYTF.

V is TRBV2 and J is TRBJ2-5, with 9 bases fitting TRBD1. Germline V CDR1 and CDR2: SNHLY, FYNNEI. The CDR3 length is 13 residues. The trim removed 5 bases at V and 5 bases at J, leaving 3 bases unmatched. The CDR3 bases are TGTGCCAGCAGTACAGGGGGCGGCGAGACCCAGTACTTC. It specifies CASSTGGGETQYF.

CDR3 bases: TGTGCCAGCAGTGAAGCTCGAGTTAGTGGCTACACCTTC. Residues: CASSEARVSGYTF. This sequence joins TRBV6-1 and TRBJ1-2; D remains ambiguous. In germline, CDR1 is MNHNS, CDR2 SASEGT. Trimming removed 0 bases at V and 7 bases at J, with 9 bases between. The CDR3 is 13 amino acids.

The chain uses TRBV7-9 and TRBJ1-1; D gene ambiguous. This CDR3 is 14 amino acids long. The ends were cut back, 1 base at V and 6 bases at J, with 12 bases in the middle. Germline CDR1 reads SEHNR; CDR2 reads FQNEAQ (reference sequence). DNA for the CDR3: TGTGCCAGCAGCTTAGGTTTAACAGTAGCTGAAGCTTTCTTT. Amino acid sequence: CASSLGLTVAEAFF.

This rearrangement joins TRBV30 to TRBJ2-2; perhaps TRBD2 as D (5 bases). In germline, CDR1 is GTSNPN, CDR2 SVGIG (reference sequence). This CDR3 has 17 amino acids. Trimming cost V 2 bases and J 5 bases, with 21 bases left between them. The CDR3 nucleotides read TGTGCCTGGAGTCCCCCGGACCGGACTTCGTTGACCGGGGAGCTGTTTTTT. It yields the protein CAWSPPDRTSLTGELFF.

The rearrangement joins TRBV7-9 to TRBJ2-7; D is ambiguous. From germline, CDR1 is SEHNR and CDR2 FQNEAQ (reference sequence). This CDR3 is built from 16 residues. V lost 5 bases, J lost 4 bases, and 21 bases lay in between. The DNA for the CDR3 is TGTGCCAGCAGCCAGAGAGCGACCCGGTCCAATTACGAGCAGTACTTC. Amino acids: CASSQRATRSNYEQYF. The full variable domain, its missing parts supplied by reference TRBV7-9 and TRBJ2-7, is DTGVSQNPRHKITKRGQNVTFRCDPISEHNRLYWYRQTLGQGPEFLTYFQNEAQLEKSRLLSDRFSAERPKGSFSTLEIQRTEQGDSAMYLCASSQRATRSNYEQYFGPGTRLTVT.

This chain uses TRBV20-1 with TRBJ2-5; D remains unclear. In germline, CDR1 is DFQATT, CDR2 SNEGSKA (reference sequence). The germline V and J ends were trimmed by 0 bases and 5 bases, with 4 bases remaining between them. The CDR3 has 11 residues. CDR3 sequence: CSAREEETQYF. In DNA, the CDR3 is TGCAGTGCTAGAGAGGAGGAGACCCAGTACTTC.

The CDR3 protein is CASSLEGTSGSHEQFF. DNA for the CDR3: TGTGCCAGCAGCCTAGAAGGGACTAGCGGGAGCCATGAGCAGTTCTTC. The chain couples TRBV7-3 to TRBJ2-1; 14 bases agree with TRBD2. Germline V gene lookup returns CDR1 SGHTA and CDR2 FQGTGA. V lost 5 bases, J lost 8 bases, and 8 bases stayed unmatched. This CDR3 spans 16 amino acids.

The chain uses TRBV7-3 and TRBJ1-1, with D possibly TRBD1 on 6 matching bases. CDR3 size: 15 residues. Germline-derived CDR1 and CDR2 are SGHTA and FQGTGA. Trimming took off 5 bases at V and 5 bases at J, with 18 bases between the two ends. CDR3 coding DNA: TGTGCCAGCAGCCCGCATGGGGGGCGGGAAACTGAAGCTTTCTTT. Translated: CASSPHGGRETEAFF.

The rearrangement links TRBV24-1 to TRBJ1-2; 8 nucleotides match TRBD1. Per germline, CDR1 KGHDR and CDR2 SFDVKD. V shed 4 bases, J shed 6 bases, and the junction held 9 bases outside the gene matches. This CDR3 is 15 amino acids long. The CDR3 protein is CATSDPGQGMDGYTF. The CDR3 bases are TGTGCCACCAGTGACCCTGGACAGGGTATGGATGGCTACACCTTC.

CDR3 DNA: TGTGCCAGCAGCGTAATTCCGGCTCAAGGGGCTGAAGCTTTCTTT. Translating it yields CASSVIPAQGAEAFF. The gene calls are TRBV9 and TRBJ1-1; D might be TRBD1 (5 bases). The CDR3 sequence is 15 residues long. Deletions cut 1 base from V and 6 bases from J, with 16 bases between. Germline-derived CDR1 and CDR2 are SGDLS and YYNGEE.

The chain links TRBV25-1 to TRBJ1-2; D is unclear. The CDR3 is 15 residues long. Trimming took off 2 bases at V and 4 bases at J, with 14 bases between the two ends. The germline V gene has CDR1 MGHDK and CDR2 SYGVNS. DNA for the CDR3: TGTGCCAGCAGTGAACATTGGCCGCGAGCCTATGGCTACACCTTC. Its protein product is CASSEHWPRAYGYTF.

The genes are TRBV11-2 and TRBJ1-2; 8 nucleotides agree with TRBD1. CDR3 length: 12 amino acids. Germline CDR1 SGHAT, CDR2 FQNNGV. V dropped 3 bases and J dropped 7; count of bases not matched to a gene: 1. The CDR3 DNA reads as TGTGCCAGCAGCTTGGACAGGGCTGGCTACACCTTC. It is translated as CASSLDRAGYTF.

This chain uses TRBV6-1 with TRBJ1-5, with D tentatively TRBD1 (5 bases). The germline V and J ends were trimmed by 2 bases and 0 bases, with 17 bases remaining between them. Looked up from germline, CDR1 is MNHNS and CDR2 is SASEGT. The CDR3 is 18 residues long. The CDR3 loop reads CASSELPQGFYSNQPQHF. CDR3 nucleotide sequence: TGTGCCAGCAGTGAACTTCCCCAGGGTTTCTATAGCAATCAGCCCCAGCATTTT.